The 21 T cell receptor beta chains given below trace back to one sample, sequenced in a study of blood T cell repertoires in COVID-19. Sequencing used immunoSEQ multiplex PCR; TCRdb keeps in-frame clones, though not all of them. The sample contains around 380,000 clones, more than 65% of which appear only once. Sequencing input: peripheral blood. The receptors stem from a human donor with acute or convalescent COVID-19. The donor label of this sample is uncertain.

This chain joins TRBV18 and TRBJ1-2, with TRBD1 matching over 7 bases. J was trimmed by 8 bases and V by 4 bases; bases with no gene match: 7. Germline CDR1 and CDR2: KGHSH and LQKENI. The CDR3 length is 13 residues. The CDR3 DNA follows: TGTGCCAGCTCACAGACAGGGAACGACGGCTACACCTTC. This gives the protein CASSQTGNDGYTF. Combining the CDR3 with reference TRBV18 and TRBJ1-2 gives the whole variable domain NAGVMQNPRHLVRRRGQEARLRCSPMKGHSHVYWYRQLPEEGLKFMVYLQKENIIDESGMPKERFSAEFPKEGPSILRIQQVVRGDSAAYFCASSQTGNDGYTFGSGTRLTVV.

The rearrangement uses TRBV24-1 and TRBJ2-5, with a tentative D call TRBD2 (6 bases). CDR3 size: 13 residues. The germline CDR1 and CDR2 sequences are KGHDR and SFDVKD. The V end was cut by 5 bases, the J end by 4 bases, with 10 bases between. The CDR3 here is CATSAGVGETQYF. For the CDR3, the DNA is TGTGCCACCAGTGCGGGGGTGGGAGAGACCCAGTACTTC.

The gene calls are TRBV5-1 and TRBJ2-3; the match to TRBD2 covers 8 bases. Trimming removed 6 bases from V and 5 bases from J; junction bases left unmatched: 17. Germline CDR1 is SGHRS and CDR2 is YFSETQ. The CDR3 is 17 residues long. CDR3 sequence (DNA): TGCGCCAGCACCCCTAGGCTCCCGCGGGGGGTTGGAGATACGCAGTATTTT. This translates into CASTPRLPRGVGDTQYF.

This rearrangement joins TRBV18 to TRBJ2-7, with TRBD1 matching over 8 bases. The germline V gene has CDR1 KGHSH and CDR2 LQKENI. With 5 bases clipped from V and 1 base from J, the junction kept 4 bases outside the gene matches. The CDR3 extends over 14 amino acids. The CDR3 DNA reads TGTGCCAGCTCAACGGGACAGGCGTCCTACGAGCAGTACTTC. Amino acid sequence: CASSTGQASYEQYF.

This chain links TRBV29-1 with TRBJ1-1; D is perhaps TRBD1 (6 bases). Trimming shortened V by 6 bases and J by 6 bases, and 17 bases separated the two germline ends. Germline loops: CDR1 SQVTM, CDR2 ANQGSEA. CDR3 size: 13 residues. This CDR3 reads CSVLPTGSAEAFF. The CDR3 nucleotides read TGCAGCGTCCTCCCCACAGGGTCGGCTGAAGCTTTCTTT.

V and J are TRBV5-1 and TRBJ2-1, with D tentatively TRBD2 (6 bases). The CDR3 is 16 amino acids. V lost 0 bases, J lost 3 bases, and 13 bases lay in between. Germline values: CDR1 SGHRS, CDR2 YFSETQ. DNA for the CDR3: TGCGCCAGCAGCTTGGGCGGGACCCCAGACTACAATGAGCAGTTCTTC. This gives the protein CASSLGGTPDYNEQFF.

The chain is built from TRBV3-1 (or the pseudogene TRBV3-2) and TRBJ2-2, with 8 bases identical to TRBD2. The CDR3 has 16 amino acids. V shed 4 bases, J shed 0 bases, and the junction held 4 bases outside the gene matches. CDR1 and CDR2 (germline): LGHDT, YNNKEL (reference sequence). CDR3 loop: CASSRGLAPNTGELFF. The CDR3 DNA follows: TGTGCCAGCAGCCGCGGACTAGCACCGAACACCGGGGAGCTGTTTTTT.

The rearrangement uses TRBV4-1 and TRBJ1-2, with D perhaps TRBD1 (5 bases). The CDR3 runs to 15 residues. The V end lost 1 base, the J end lost 4 bases, and 13 bases lay between the germline ends. CDR1 and CDR2 from the germline V gene are MGHRA and YSYEKL. The CDR3 protein is CASSQGGGDTYGYTF. For the CDR3, the DNA is TGCGCCAGCAGCCAAGGGGGGGGAGACACCTATGGCTACACCTTC.

This chain uses TRBV6-5 with TRBJ1-4; D perhaps matches TRBD1 (6 bases). Germline loops: CDR1 MNHEY, CDR2 SVGAGI. The V end was cut by 6 bases, the J end by 2 bases, with 13 bases between. The CDR3 is 15 amino acids. CDR3 amino acids: CASRRTGPTNEKLFF. The CDR3 DNA is TGTGCCAGCAGGCGCACAGGGCCCACTAATGAAAAACTGTTTTTT.

The chain carries TRBV11-2 and TRBJ1-5, with TRBD1 identical over 7 bases. The V gene's germline CDR1 is SGHAT and CDR2 FQNNGV. V lost 3 bases, J lost 6 bases, and 2 bases stayed unmatched. The CDR3 sequence is 13 residues long. The CDR3 protein is CASSFTGVQPQHF. The CDR3 DNA is TGTGCCAGCAGCTTTACAGGGGTTCAGCCCCAGCATTTT.

The chain combines TRBV5-8 with TRBJ2-1, with D perhaps matching TRBD2 (5 bases). Germline loops: CDR1 SGHTS, CDR2 YDEGEE. This CDR3 region has 13 residues. V dropped 4 bases and J dropped 9 bases, with 14 bases sitting between them. The CDR3 sequence: CASSRHTRGEQFF. The CDR3 nucleotides read TGTGCCAGCAGCCGTCACACTAGAGGTGAGCAGTTCTTC. The variable domain in full, completed from reference TRBV5-8 and TRBJ2-1, reads EAGVTQSPTHLIKTRGQQATLRCSPISGHTSVYWYQQALGLGLQFLLWYDEGEERNRGNFPPRFSGRQFPNYSSELNVNALELEDSALYLCASSRHTRGEQFFGPGTRLTVL.

V usage is TRBV28 and J usage is TRBJ1-3; TRBD1 matches 9 bases. There are 15 residues in the CDR3. V lost 5 bases to trimming and J lost 6 bases; unmatched junction nucleotides: 8. The germline gives CDR1 MDHEN, CDR2 SYDVKM. The chain's CDR3 is CASSIPGTGINTIYF. In DNA form, the CDR3 reads TGTGCCAGCAGTATTCCCGGGACAGGGATAAACACCATATATTTT.

This chain connects TRBV4-1 to TRBJ1-2, with 10 bases lining up with TRBD1. The CDR3 contains 16 residues. After removal of 1 base from V and 2 bases from J, the junction contained 4 bases not matched to a gene. CDR1 is MGHRA and CDR2 is YSYEKL in the germline V gene. CDR3 amino acids: CASSQGWDRGNYGYTF. The CDR3, as DNA: TGCGCCAGCAGCCAAGGTTGGGACAGGGGCAACTATGGCTACACCTTC.

This chain links TRBV24-1 with TRBJ2-7; D gene uncertain. Germline-derived CDR1 and CDR2 are KGHDR and SFDVKD. Trimming left V 3 bases short and J 3 bases short, with 11 bases between. The CDR3 totals 14 residues. In DNA form, the CDR3 reads TGTGCCACCAGTGATCTCGGGTCTCTCTACGAGCAGTACTTC. Translated, it gives CATSDLGSLYEQYF.

The chain employs TRBV19 and TRBJ1-5; no clear D. Trimming removed 4 bases from V and 2 bases from J, with 12 bases in between. Germline lookup yields CDR1 LNHDA and CDR2 SQIVND (reference sequence). This CDR3 contains 15 residues. As DNA, the CDR3 is TGTGCCAGTAGTACGGGTATCGCTGGCAATCAGCCCCAGCATTTT. Amino acid sequence: CASSTGIAGNQPQHF. The full variable domain, rest sourced from reference TRBV19 and TRBJ1-5, is DGGITQSPKYLFRKEGQNVTLSCEQNLNHDAMYWYRQDPGQGLRLIYYSQIVNDFQKGDIAEGYSVSREKKESFPLTVTSAQKNPTAFYLCASSTGIAGNQPQHFGDGTRLSIL.

V is TRBV27 and J is TRBJ2-7, with 7 nucleotides matching TRBD1. The CDR3 is made up of 15 amino acids. Germline V gene data show CDR1 as MNHEY and CDR2 as SMNVEV (reference sequence). V gave up 2 bases and J gave up 2 bases; unmatched junction bases: 6. CDR3 bases: TGTGCCAGCAGTTTAATACCCGACAGGGCCTACGAGCAGTACTTC. As protein: CASSLIPDRAYEQYF.

This clone has just one count. Its ends do not fully match the called genes, so a read error is possible. The chain couples TRBV7-2 to TRBJ2-5, with D perhaps matching TRBD1 (6 bases). Germline values: CDR1 SGHTA, CDR2 FQGNSA. The CDR3 sequence is 13 residues long. This CDR3 reads CASSSQGPDPFNF. In DNA form, the CDR3 reads TGTGCCAGCAGCTCTCAGGGGCCAGATCCCTTTAACTTC.

The chain is built from TRBV7-8 and TRBJ2-1; 7 bases map to TRBD2. Losses at the gene ends were 5 bases for V and 7 bases for J; bases not matched to a gene: 11. The CDR3 contains 15 residues. Looked up from germline, CDR1 is SGHVS and CDR2 is FQNEAQ. The CDR3 nucleotides are TGTGCCAGCAGCAACCTCCTGAGGCGGGGGAATGAGCAGTTCTTC. Protein sequence: CASSNLLRRGNEQFF.

This sequence joins TRBV10-3 and TRBJ2-1; D may be TRBD2 (6 bases). Germline V gene lookup returns CDR1 ENHRY and CDR2 SYGVKD. With 0 bases removed from V and 9 bases from J, the gap between germline ends came to 15 bases. The CDR3 totals 15 residues. Here the CDR3 DNA reads TGTGCCATCAGTGAGTCGATGGTCGGAGGGGCTGAGCAGTTCTTC. It yields the protein CAISESMVGGAEQFF.

On this clone: A junction boundary mismatches the germline segment, possibly from a read error. The CDR3 here is CASLTGGTEQLF. The CDR3 bases are TGTGCCAGCCTGACAGGGGGCACTGAGCAGCTCTTC. This chain links TRBV28 with TRBJ2-1; 10 nucleotides match TRBD1. Germline loops: CDR1 MDHEN, CDR2 SYDVKM. This CDR3 contains 12 residues.

The chain carries TRBV5-1 and TRBJ2-2; weak D call: TRBD1 (6 bases). Germline V CDR1 and CDR2: SGHRS, YFSETQ. This CDR3 is built from 13 residues. With 8 bases removed from V and 3 bases from J, the gap between germline ends came to 11 bases. CDR3 sequence (DNA): TGCGCCAGTACAGGGTCGGACACCGGGGAGCTGTTTTTT. Residues: CASTGSDTGELFF.